Presented here are 6 T cell receptor beta chains from one specimen sequenced in a study of technical replicates of blood from four donors. Clones were read by immunoSEQ multiplex PCR, and TCRdb kept only the in-frame ones, dropping some. The sample shows tens of thousands of clones, 90% to 96% of them seen only once. Material for sequencing was T cells isolated from PBMCs. Receptor source: a human donor in good health.

With regard to this clone: At one boundary the junction diverges from the germline segment, which might be a read error. Other DNA sequences from this sample encode an identical CDR3 as well. The chain recombines TRBV30 with TRBJ2-4; D is possibly TRBD2 (6 bases). Germline V gene lookup returns CDR1 GTSNPN and CDR2 SVGIG (reference sequence). This CDR3 contains 12 residues. CDR3 loop: CAWSVVGGIQYF. DNA of the CDR3: TGTGCCTGGAGTGTAGTGGGAGGCATTCAATACTTC.

The chain links TRBV2 to TRBJ2-3; 8 nucleotides line up with TRBD2. V shed 2 bases, J shed 6 bases, and the junction held 4 bases outside the gene matches. Germline V gene sequence: CDR1 SNHLY, CDR2 FYNNEI. The CDR3 loop spans 14 amino acids. The CDR3 loop is CASSENGRGDTQYF. CDR3 DNA: TGTGCCAGCAGTGAAAACGGGAGGGGGGATACGCAGTATTTT.

The CDR3 loop reads CASSQDGTGESTGELFF. The DNA for the CDR3 is TGTGCCAGCAGCCAAGATGGGACAGGGGAAAGCACCGGGGAGCTGTTTTTT. J is TRBJ2-2 and V is TRBV4-2; 10 bases agree with TRBD1. The CDR3 spans 17 residues. The germline CDR1 and CDR2 sequences are LGHNA and YNFKEQ. Trimming took 0 bases from V and 4 from J; bases not matched to a gene: 5.

V gene TRBV7-9 combines with J gene TRBJ1-5; tentatively, D is TRBD1 (5 bases). The germline CDR1 and CDR2 sequences are SEHNR and FQNEAQ (reference sequence). The CDR3 totals 13 residues. V was clipped by 7 bases and J by 1 base, with 8 bases between them. The CDR3 protein is CASTKGSNQPQHF. CDR3 DNA sequence: TGTGCCAGCACCAAGGGGAGCAATCAGCCCCAGCATTTT.

The J gene is TRBJ2-1, the V gene TRBV7-2, with 7 bases identical to TRBD1. This CDR3 region has 15 residues. J lost 0 bases, V lost 8 bases, and 7 bases had no gene match. Germline V CDR1 and CDR2: SGHTA, FQGNSA. The CDR3 loop reads CASPRGDSSYNEQFF. CDR3 DNA sequence: TGTGCCAGCCCCAGAGGGGACAGCTCCTACAATGAGCAGTTCTTC.

The rearrangement links TRBV7-3 to TRBJ2-5; 7 nucleotides align to TRBD1. Unmatched junction bases numbered 0, after V lost 4 bases and J lost 1 base. The CDR3 extends over 13 amino acids. The germline V gene has CDR1 SGHTA and CDR2 FQGTGA. The CDR3 loop is CASSWDSQETQYF. In DNA, the CDR3 is TGTGCCAGCAGCTGGGACAGCCAAGAGACCCAGTACTTC.